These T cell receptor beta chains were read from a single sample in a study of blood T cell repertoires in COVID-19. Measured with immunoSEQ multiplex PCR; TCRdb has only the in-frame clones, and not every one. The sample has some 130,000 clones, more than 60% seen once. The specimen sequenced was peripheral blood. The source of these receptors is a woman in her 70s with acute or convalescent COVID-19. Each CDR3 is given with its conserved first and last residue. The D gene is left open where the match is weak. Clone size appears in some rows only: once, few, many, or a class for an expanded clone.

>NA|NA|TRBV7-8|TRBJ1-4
CASRQREGAEKLFF
TGTGCCAGCAGGCAAAGGGAAGGGGCCGAAAAACTGTTTTTT
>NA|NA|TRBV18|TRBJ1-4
CASSPWSPRYEKLFF
TGTGCCAGCTCACCTTGGAGCCCTCGTTATGAAAAACTGTTTTTT
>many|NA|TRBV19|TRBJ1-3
CASSTGVSGNTIYF
TGTGCCAGTAGTACAGGGGTTTCTGGAAACACCATATATTTT
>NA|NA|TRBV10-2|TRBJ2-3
CASSDLEATDTQYF
TGCGCCAGCAGTGACTTGGAGGCGACAGATACGCAGTATTTT
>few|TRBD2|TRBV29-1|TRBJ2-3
CSVGGLAGVSQYF
TGCAGCGTTGGGGGACTAGCGGGGGTCTCACAGTATTTT
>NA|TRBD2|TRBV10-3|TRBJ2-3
CAISLGLAGGSDTQYF
TGTGCCATCAGTCTAGGACTAGCGGGGGGGTCAGATACGCAGTATTTT
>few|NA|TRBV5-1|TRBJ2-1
CASSPSSSLYNEQFF
TGCGCCAGCTCCCCGAGCTCTTCCCTTTACAATGAGCAGTTCTTC
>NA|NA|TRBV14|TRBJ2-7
CASSRLVPGLRDEQYF
TGTGCCAGCAGCCGCCTTGTACCGGGGTTGCGGGACGAGCAGTACTTC
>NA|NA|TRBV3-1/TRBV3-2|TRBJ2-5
CASSQVRETQYF
TGTGCCAGCAGCCAAGTACGGGAGACCCAGTACTTC
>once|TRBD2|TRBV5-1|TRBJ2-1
CASSKTSGSHYNEQFF
TGCGCCAGCAGCAAGACTAGCGGGAGCCATTACAATGAGCAGTTCTTC
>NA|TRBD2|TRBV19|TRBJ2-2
CASSTLGTINTGELFF
TGTGCCAGTAGTACCCTAGGGACTATTAACACCGGGGAGCTGTTTTTT
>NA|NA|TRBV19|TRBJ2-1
CASRSGVNEQFF
TGTGCCAGTAGGTCGGGGGTCAATGAGCAGTTCTTC
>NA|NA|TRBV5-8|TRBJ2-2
CASSRMVANTGELFF
TGTGCCAGCAGCCGAATGGTAGCGAACACCGGGGAGCTGTTTTTT
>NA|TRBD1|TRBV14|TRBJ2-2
CASSQEPGQGRLFF
TGTGCCAGCAGCCAAGAACCGGGACAGGGACGGCTGTTTTTT
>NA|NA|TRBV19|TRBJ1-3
CASSWGRATGNTIYF
TGTGCCAGTAGTTGGGGCAGAGCTACTGGAAACACCATATATTTT
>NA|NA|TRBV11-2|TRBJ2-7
CASSLRSGQVYEQYF
TGTGCCAGCAGCTTGAGATCGGGACAAGTCTACGAGCAGTACTTC
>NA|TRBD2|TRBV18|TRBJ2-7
CASSPRGLTYEQYF
TGTGCCAGCTCACCAAGGGGACTAACCTACGAGCAGTACTTC
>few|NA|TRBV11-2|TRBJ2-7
CASSLAGEQYF
TGTGCCAGCAGCTTAGCGGGCGAGCAGTACTTC
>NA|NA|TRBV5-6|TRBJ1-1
CASSLAGGSLFTEAFF
TGTGCCAGCAGCTTGGCTGGGGGCTCATTATTCACTGAAGCTTTCTTT
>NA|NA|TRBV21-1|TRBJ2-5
CASSGDRVHQETQYF
TGTGCCAGCAGCGGGGACAGGGTTCACCAAGAGACCCAGTACTTC
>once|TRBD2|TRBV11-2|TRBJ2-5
CASSGGDQETQYF
TGTGCCAGCAGTGGGGGGGACCAAGAGACCCAGTACTTC
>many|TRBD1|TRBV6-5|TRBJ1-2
CASRAGTANNYGYTF
TGTGCCAGCAGAGCCGGGACAGCGAATAACTATGGCTACACCTTC
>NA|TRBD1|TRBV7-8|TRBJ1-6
CASSLVPGGESSPLHF
TGTGCCAGCAGCTTAGTGCCAGGGGGCGAATCTTCACCCCTCCACTTT
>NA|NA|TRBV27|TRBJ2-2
CASSPWGAGSGGTGELFF
TGTGCCAGCAGTCCATGGGGCGCAGGGTCAGGGGGGACCGGGGAGCTGTTTTTT
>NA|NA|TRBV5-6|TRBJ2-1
CASSQSGRVAYNEQFF
TGTGCCAGCAGCCAGAGCGGAAGGGTAGCCTACAATGAGCAGTTCTTC
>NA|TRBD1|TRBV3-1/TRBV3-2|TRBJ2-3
CASSRSGDSSADTQYF
TGTGCCAGCAGCCGATCAGGGGACAGCTCGGCAGATACGCAGTATTTT
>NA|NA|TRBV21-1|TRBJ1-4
CASSIERPPGDEKLFF
TGTGCCAGCAGCATCGAGAGACCGCCCGGGGATGAAAAACTGTTTTTT
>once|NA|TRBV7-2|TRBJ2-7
CASIRTRGSYEQYF
TGTGCCAGCATCCGAACCAGGGGTTCCTACGAGCAGTACTTC
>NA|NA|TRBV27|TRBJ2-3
CASRDSFTDTQYF
TGTGCCAGCAGGGACTCCTTCACAGATACGCAGTATTTT
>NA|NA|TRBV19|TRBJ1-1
CASSIKGWGSEAFF
TGTGCCAGTAGTATCAAGGGGTGGGGTTCTGAAGCTTTCTTT
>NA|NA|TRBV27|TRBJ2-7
CASSGGDHPYEQYF
TGTGCCAGCAGTGGAGGGGACCACCCCTACGAGCAGTACTTC
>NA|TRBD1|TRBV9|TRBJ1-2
CASSVEAGGVYGYTF
TGTGCCAGCAGCGTAGAAGCAGGGGGCGTCTATGGCTACACCTTC
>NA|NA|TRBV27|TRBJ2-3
CASSFRRDTDTQYF
TGTGCCAGCAGTTTCCGCCGGGACACAGATACGCAGTATTTT
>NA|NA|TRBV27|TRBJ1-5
CASSLFRWTESNQPQHF
TGTGCCAGCAGTTTATTTCGGTGGACAGAATCAAATCAGCCCCAGCATTTT
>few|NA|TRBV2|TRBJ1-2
CASSDHLVQGKYGYTF
TGTGCCAGCAGTGACCATCTAGTACAGGGAAAGTATGGCTACACCTTC
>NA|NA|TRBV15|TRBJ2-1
CATSRVGGVNEQFF
TGTGCCACCAGCAGAGTTGGAGGGGTGAATGAGCAGTTCTTC
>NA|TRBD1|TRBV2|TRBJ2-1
CASIEGTGYNEQFF
TGTGCCAGCATCGAGGGGACAGGGTACAATGAGCAGTTCTTC
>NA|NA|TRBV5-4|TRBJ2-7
CASSTAGGYEQYF
TGTGCCAGCAGCACGGCGGGTGGATACGAGCAGTACTTC
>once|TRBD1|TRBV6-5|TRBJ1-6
CASSPDRASPLHF
TGTGCCAGCAGCCCCGACAGGGCCTCACCCCTCCACTTT
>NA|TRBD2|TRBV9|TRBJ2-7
CASSVGSGGYSEQYF
TGTGCCAGCAGCGTAGGAAGCGGGGGATATAGCGAGCAGTACTTC
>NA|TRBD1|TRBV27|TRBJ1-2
CASSFRGGTIGYTF
TGTGCCAGCAGTTTTCGAGGGGGCACTATAGGCTACACCTTC
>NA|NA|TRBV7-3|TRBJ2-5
CASSLTAGSQETQYF
TGTGCCAGCAGCTTAACGGCAGGGTCCCAAGAGACCCAGTACTTC
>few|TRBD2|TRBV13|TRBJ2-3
CASSLGVNSGNVYF
TGTGCCAGCAGCTTAGGTGTCAACAGCGGGAATGTGTATTTT
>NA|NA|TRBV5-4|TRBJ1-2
CASSLGAGGYGYTF
TGTGCCAGCAGCTTGGGGGCAGGAGGTTATGGCTACACCTTC
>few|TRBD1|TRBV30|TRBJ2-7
CAWSPDRGAYEQYF
TGTGCCTGGAGTCCAGACAGGGGAGCCTACGAGCAGTACTTC
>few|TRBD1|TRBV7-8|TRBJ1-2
CASSLAGDRGDYGYTF
TGTGCCAGCAGCTTAGCGGGGGACAGGGGCGATTATGGCTACACCTTC
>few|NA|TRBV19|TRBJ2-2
CASSMGYTGELFF
TGTGCCAGTAGTATGGGCTACACCGGGGAGCTGTTTTTT
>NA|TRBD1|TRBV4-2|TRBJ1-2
CASSQDWTGNYGYTF
TGTGCCAGCAGCCAAGATTGGACAGGGAACTATGGCTACACCTTC
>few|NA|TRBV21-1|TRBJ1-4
CASSNGTGRANEKLFF
TGTGCCAGCAGCAATGGGACAGGGAGAGCTAATGAAAAACTGTTTTTT
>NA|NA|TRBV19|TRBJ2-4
CASSIDRNIQYF
TGTGCCAGTAGTATAGACCGGAACATTCAGTACTTC
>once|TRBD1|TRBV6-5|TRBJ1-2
CASSPPGQGGYGYTF
TGTGCCAGCAGTCCCCCGGGACAGGGAGGCTATGGCTACACCTTC
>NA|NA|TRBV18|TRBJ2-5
CASSPEQETQYF
TGTGCCAGCTCACCCGAGCAAGAGACCCAGTACTTC
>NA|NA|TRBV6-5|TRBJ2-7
CASSYRPQKEQYF
TGTGCCAGCAGTTACCGCCCCCAGAAAGAGCAGTACTTC
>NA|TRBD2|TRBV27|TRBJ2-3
CASKSGRAHKQSSTDTQYF
TGTGCCAGCAAAAGCGGGAGGGCCCACAAGCAATCTAGCACAGATACGCAGTATTTT
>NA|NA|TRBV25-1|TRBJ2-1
CASSDMRREQFF
TGTGCCAGCAGTGATATGCGGAGGGAGCAGTTCTTC
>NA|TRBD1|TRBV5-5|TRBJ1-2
CASSLRDSHSYTF
TGTGCCAGCAGCTTGAGGGACAGTCATAGCTACACCTTC
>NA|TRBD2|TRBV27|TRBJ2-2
CASSFISGGGTGELFF
TGTGCCAGCAGTTTTATTTCGGGGGGAGGCACCGGGGAGCTGTTTTTT